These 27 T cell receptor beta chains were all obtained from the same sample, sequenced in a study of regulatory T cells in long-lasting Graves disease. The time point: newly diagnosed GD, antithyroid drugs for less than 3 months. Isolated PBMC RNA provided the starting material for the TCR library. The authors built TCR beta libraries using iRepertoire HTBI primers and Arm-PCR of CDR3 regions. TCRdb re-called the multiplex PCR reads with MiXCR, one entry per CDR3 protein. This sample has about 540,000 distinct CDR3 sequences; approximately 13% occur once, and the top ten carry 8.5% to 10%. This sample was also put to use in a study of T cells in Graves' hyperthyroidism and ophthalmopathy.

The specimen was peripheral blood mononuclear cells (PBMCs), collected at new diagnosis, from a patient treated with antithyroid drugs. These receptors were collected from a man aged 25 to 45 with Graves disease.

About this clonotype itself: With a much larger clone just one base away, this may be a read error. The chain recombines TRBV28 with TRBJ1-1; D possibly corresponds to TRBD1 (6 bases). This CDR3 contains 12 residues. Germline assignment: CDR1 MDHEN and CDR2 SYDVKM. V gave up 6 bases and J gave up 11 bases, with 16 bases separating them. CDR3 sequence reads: CASRLERGSAFF. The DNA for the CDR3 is TGTGCCAGCAGGTTGGAGAGGGGGTCGGCTTTCTTT.

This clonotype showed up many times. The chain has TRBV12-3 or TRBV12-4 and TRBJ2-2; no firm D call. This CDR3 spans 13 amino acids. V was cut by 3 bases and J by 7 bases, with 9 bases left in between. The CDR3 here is CASSFGAGGELFF. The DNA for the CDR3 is TGTGCCAGCAGTTTTGGCGCTGGCGGGGAGCTGTTTTTT.

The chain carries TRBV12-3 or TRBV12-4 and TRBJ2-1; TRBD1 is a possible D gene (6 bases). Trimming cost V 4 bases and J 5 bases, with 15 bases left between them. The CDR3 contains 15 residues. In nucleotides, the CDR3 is TGTGCCAGCAGTTGGCTTAGGGGACACAACAATGAGCAGTTCTTC. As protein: CASSWLRGHNNEQFF.

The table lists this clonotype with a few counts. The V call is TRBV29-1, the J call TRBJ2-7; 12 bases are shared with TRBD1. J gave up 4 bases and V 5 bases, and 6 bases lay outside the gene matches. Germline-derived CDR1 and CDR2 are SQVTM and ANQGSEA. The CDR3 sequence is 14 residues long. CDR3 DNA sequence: TGCAGCGTTCTCCGGGACAGGGGGCAATACGAGCAGTACTTC. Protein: CSVLRDRGQYEQYF.

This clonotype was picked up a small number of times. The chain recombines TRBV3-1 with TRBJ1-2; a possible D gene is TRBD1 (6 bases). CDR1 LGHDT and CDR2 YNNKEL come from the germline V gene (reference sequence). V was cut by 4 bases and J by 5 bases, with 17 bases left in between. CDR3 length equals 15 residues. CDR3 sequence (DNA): TGTGCCAGCAGCCTAGGGACAAGGGGTGGGTATGGCTACACCTTC. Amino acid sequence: CASSLGTRGGYGYTF.

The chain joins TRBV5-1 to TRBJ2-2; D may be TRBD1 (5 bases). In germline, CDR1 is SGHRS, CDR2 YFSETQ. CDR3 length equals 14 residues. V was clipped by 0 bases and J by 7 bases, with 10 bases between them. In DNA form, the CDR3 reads TGCGCCAGCAGCTTGGAAGGGGTGGACGGGGAGCTGTTTTTT. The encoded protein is CASSLEGVDGELFF.

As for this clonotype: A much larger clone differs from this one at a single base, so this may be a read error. The CDR3 DNA reads as TGTGCCGCCAGTGAACCCCGGACTAGCGGGAGGAGAGGGCATGAGCAGTTCTTC. Translation gives CAASEPRTSGRRGHEQFF. The gene calls are TRBV24-1 and TRBJ2-1; 14 bases map to TRBD2. Germline V gene lookup returns CDR1 KGHDR and CDR2 SFDVKD. CDR3 size: 18 residues.

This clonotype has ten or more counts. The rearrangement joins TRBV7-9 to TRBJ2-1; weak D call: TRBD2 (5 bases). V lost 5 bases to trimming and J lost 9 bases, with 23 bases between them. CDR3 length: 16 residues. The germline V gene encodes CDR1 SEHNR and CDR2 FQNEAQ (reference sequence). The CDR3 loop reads CASSANVQEGGLEQFF. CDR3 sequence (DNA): TGTGCCAGCAGCGCCAATGTGCAAGAGGGTGGCCTTGAGCAGTTCTTC.

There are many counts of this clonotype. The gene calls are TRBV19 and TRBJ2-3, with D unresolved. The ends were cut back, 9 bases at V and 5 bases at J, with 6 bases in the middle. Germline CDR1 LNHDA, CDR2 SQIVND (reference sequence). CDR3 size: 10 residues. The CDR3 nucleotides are TGTGCCAGCGGCGAAGATACGCAGTATTTT. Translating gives CASGEDTQYF.

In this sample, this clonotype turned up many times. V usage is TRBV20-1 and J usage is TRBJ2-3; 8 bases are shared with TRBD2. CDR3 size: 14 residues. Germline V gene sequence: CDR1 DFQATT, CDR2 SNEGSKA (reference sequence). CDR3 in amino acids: CSGGGSGVPNTQYF. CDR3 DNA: TGCAGCGGGGGGGGTAGCGGGGTCCCGAATACGCAGTATTTT.

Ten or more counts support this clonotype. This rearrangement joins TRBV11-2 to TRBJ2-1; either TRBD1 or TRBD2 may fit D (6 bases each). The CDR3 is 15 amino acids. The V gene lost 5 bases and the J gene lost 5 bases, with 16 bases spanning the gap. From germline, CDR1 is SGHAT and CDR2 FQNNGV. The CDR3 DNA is TGTGCCAGCAGCCGGGGGCAGGGACGCCACAATGAGCAGTTCTTC. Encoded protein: CASSRGQGRHNEQFF.

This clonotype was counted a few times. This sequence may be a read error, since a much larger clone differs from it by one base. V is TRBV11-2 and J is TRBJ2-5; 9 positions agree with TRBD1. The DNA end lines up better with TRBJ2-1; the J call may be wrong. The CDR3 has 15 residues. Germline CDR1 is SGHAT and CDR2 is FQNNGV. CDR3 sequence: CASRHTGTGYNGQFF. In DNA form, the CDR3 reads TGTGCCAGCAGACACACCGGGACAGGGTACAATGGGCAGTTCTTC.

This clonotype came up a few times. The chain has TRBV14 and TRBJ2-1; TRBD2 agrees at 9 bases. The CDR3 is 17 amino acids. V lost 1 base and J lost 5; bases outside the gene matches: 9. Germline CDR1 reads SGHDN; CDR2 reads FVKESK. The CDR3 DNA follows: TGTGCCAGCAGCCAAGGAACCGGGACTAGCAGCGACAATGAGCAGTTCTTC. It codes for CASSQGTGTSSDNEQFF.

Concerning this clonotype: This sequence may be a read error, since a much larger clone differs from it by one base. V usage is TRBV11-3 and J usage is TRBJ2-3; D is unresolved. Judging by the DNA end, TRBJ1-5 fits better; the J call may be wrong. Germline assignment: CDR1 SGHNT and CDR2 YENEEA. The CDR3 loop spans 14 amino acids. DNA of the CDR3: TGTGCCAGCAGCCCGGATCCGGAGATCGGTACGCAGCATTTT. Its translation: CASSPDPEIGTQHF.

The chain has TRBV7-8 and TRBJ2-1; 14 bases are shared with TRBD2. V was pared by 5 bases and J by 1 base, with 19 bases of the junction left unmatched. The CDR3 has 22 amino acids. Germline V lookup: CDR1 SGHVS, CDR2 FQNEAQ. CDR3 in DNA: TGTGCCAGCAGCCGAAAAACCAGACTAGCGGGAGGGGGGCCCTTATCCTACAATGAGCAGTTCTTC. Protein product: CASSRKTRLAGGGPLSYNEQFF.

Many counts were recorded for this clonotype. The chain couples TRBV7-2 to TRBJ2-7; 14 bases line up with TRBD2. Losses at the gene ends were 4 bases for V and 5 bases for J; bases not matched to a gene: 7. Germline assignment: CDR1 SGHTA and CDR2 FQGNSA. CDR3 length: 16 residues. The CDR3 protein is CASSSGLAGVLHEQYF. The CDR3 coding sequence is TGTGCCAGCAGCTCGGGACTAGCGGGAGTCTTACACGAGCAGTACTTC.

The CDR3: CSVEHSYNEQFF. The CDR3 region has the DNA TGCAGCGTTGAGCACTCCTACAATGAGCAGTTCTTC. The J gene is TRBJ2-1, the V gene TRBV29-1; no clear D. Trimming cost V 3 bases and J 0 bases, with 3 bases left between them. CDR1 and CDR2 from the germline V gene are SQVTM and ANQGSEA. This CDR3 is built from 12 residues.

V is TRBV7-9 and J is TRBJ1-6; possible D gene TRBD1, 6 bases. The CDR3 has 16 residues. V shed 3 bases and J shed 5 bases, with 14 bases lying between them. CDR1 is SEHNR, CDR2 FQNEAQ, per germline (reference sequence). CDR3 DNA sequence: TGTGCCAGCAGCTTCTTATCGGACAGCAATAATTCACCCCTCCACTTT. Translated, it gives CASSFLSDSNNSPLHF. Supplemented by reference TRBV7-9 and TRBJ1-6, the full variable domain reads DTGVSQNPRHKITKRGQNVTFRCDPISEHNRLYWYRQTLGQGPEFLTYFQNEAQLEKSRLLSDRFSAERPKGSFSTLEIQRTEQGDSAMYLCASSFLSDSNNSPLHFGNGTRLTVT.

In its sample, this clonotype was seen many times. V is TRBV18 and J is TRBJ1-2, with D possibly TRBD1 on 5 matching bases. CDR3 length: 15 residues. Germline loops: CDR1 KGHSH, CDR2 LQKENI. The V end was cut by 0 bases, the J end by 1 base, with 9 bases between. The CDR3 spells CASSPPGRFNYGYTF. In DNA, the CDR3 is TGTGCCAGCTCACCACCGGGACGATTTAACTATGGCTACACCTTC. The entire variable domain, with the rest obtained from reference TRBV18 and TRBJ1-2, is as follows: NAGVMQNPRHLVRRRGQEARLRCSPMKGHSHVYWYRQLPEEGLKFMVYLQKENIIDESGMPKERFSAEFPKEGPSILRIQQVVRGDSAAYFCASSPPGRFNYGYTFGSGTRLTVV.

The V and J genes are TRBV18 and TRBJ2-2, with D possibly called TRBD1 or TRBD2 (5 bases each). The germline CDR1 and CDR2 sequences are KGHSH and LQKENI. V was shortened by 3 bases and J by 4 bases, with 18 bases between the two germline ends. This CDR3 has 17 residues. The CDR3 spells CASSPYTRGAGTGELFF. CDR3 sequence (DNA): TGTGCCAGCTCACCTTACACCCGAGGGGCCGGCACCGGGGAGCTGTTTTTT.

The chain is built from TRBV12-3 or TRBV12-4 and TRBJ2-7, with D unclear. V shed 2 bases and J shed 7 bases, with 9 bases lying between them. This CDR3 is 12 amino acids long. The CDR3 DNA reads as TGTGCCAGCAGTTTAACCCCTGAGGAGCAGTACTTC. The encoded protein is CASSLTPEEQYF.

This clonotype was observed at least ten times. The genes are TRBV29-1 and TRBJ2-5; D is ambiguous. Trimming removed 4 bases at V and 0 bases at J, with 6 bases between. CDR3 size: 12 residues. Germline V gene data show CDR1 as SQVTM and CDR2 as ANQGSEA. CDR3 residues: CSVVSYQETQYF. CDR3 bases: TGCAGCGTTGTCTCCTACCAAGAGACCCAGTACTTC.

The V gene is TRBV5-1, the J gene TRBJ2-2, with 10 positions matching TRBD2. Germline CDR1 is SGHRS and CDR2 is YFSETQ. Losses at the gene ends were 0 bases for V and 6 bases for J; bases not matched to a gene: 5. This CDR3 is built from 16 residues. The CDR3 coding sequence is TGCGCCAGCAGCTTGGAATCTAGCGGGAGAGCCGGGGAGCTGTTTTTT. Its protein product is CASSLESSGRAGELFF.

In nucleotides, the CDR3 is TGTGCCAGCAGCTTGGGGGGGTTCGCGAACACCGGGGAGCTGTTTTTT. Its protein product is CASSLGGFANTGELFF. J is TRBJ2-2 and V is TRBV5-4; either TRBD1 or TRBD2 may supply D (5 bases each). Germline V lookup: CDR1 SGHNT, CDR2 YYREEE (reference sequence). V lost 0 bases and J 0 bases, leaving 9 bases between the germline ends. There are 16 residues in the CDR3. The variable domain in full, with the rest retrieved from reference TRBV5-4 and TRBJ2-2, is ETGVTQSPTHLIKTRGQQVTLRCSSQSGHNTVSWYQQALGQGPQFIFQYYREEENGRGNFPPRFSGLQFPNYSSELNVNALELDDSALYLCASSLGGFANTGELFFGEGSRLTVL.

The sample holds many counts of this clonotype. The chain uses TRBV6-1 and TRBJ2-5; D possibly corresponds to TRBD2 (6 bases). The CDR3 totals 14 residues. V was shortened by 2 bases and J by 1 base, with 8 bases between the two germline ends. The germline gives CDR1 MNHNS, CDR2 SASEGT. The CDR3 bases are TGTGCCAGCAGTGAATCGGGGGTCCAAGAGACCCAGTACTTC. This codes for CASSESGVQETQYF.

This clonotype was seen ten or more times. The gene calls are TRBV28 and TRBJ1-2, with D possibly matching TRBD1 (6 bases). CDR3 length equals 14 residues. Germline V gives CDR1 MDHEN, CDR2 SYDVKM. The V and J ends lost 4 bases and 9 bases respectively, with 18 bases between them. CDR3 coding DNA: TGTGCCAGCAGTTCAGCGTCGGGGGGCGTGAGCTACACCTTC. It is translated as CASSSASGGVSYTF.

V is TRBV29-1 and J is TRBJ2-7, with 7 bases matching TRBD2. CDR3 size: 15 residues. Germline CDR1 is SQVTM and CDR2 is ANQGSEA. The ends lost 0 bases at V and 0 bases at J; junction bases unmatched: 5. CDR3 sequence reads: CSVEDWGRASYEQYF. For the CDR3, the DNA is TGCAGCGTTGAAGATTGGGGGAGGGCCTCCTACGAGCAGTACTTC.